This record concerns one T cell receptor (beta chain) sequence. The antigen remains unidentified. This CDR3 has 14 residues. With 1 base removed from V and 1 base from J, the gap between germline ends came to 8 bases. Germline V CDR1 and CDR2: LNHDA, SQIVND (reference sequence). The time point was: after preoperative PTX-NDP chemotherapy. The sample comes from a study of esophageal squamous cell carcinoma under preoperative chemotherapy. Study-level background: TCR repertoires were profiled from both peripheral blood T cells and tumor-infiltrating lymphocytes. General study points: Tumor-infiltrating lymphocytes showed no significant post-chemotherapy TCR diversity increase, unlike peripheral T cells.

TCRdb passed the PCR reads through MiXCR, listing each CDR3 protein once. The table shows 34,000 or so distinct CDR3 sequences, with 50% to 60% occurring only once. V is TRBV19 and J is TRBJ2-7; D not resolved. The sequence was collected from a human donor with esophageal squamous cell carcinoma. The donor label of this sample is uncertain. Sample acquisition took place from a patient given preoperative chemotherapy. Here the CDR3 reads CASSIVGSSYEQYF. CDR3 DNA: TGTGCCAGTAGTATAGTTGGCAGTTCCTACGAGCAGTACTTC.